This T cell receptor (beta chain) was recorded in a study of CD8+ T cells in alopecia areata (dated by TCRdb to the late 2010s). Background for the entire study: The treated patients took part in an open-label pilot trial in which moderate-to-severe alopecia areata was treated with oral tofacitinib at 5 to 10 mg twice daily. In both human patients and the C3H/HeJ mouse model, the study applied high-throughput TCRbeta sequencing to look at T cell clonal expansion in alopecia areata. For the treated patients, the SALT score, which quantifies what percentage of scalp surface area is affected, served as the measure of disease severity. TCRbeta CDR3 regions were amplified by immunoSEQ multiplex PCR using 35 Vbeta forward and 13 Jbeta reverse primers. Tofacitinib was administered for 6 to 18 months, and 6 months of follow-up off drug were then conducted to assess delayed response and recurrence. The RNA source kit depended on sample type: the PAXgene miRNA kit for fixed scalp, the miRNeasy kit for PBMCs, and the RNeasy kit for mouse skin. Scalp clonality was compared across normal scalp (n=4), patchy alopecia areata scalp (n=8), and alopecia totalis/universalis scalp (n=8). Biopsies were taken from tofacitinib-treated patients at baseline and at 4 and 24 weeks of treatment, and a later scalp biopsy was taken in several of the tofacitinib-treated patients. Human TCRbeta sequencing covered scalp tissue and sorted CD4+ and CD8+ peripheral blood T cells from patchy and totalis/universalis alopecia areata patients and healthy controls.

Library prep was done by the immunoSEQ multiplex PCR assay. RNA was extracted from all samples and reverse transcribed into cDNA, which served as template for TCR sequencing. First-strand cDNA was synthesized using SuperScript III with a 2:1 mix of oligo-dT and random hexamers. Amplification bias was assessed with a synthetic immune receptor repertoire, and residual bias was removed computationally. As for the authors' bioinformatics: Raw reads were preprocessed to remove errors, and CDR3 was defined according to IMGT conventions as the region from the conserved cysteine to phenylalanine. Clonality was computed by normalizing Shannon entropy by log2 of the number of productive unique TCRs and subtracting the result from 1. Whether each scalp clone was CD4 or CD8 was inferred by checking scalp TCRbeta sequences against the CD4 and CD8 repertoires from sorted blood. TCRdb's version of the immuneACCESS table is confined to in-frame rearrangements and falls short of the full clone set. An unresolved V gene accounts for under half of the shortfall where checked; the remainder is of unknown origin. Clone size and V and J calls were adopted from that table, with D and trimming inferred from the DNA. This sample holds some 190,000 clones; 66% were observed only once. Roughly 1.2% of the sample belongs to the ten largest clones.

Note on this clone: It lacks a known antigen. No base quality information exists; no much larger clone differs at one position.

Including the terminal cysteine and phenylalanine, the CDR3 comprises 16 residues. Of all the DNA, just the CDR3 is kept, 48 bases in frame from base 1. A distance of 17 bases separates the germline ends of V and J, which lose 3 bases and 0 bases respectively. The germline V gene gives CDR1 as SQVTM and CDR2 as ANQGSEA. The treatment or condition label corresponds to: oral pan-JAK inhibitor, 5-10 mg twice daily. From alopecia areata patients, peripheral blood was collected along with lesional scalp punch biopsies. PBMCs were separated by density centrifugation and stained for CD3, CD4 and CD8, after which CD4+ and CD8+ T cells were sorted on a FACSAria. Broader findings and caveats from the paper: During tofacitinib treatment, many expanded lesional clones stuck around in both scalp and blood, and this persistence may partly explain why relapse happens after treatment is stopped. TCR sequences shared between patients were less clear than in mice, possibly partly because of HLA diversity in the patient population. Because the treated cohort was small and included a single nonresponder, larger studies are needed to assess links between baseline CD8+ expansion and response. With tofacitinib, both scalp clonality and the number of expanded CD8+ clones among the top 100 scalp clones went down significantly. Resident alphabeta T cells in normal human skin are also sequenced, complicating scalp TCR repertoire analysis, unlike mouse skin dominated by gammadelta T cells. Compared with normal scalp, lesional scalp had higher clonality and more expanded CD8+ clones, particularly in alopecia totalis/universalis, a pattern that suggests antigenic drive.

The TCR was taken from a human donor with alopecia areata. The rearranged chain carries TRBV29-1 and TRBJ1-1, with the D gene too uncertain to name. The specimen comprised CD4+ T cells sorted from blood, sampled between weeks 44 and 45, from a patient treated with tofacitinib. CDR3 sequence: CSVDPGSRAMNTEAFF. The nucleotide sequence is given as TGCAGCGTTGACCCCGGCTCGAGGGCAATGAACACTGAAGCTTTCTTT.